A selection of T cell receptor beta chains follows, all from one sample in a study of cytomegalovirus exposure and HLA in healthy donors. Clones were read by immunoSEQ multiplex PCR, and TCRdb kept only the in-frame ones, dropping some. The sample includes 100,000 to 150,000 clones, roughly 80% of them seen just once. Sequencing used PBMCs. The receptors were sampled from a woman between 35 and 50 years old in good health and CMV-seronegative. Both conserved end residues are part of each CDR3. A D gene is named only where the DNA matches it firmly. A clone size is listed for some rows: how often the clone was seen (once, few, many), or a class if it is expanded.

V gene	J gene	clone size	D gene	CDR3 DNA	CDR3 protein
TRBV7-2	TRBJ2-2	-	TRBD1	TGTGCCAGCAGCCAACAGGGGGCGCGCGACACCGGGGAGCTGTTTTTT	CASSQQGARDTGELFF
TRBV6-1	TRBJ1-1	-	-	TGTGCCAGCAGAGCAGGGGCAAGTGCTGAAGCTTTCTTT	CASRAGASAEAFF
TRBV29-1	TRBJ1-1	-	-	TGCAGCGTGGGGCAGGGGTTCAACACTGAAGCTTTCTTT	CSVGQGFNTEAFF
TRBV6-6	TRBJ2-7	-	TRBD1	TGTGCCAGCAGGGCAGGGGGCGCGGAATCCTACGAGCAGTACTTC	CASRAGGAESYEQYF
TRBV4-1	TRBJ2-7	-	-	TGCGCCAGCAGCCAAGGCTCGGGTAGCTGGGAGCAGTACTTC	CASSQGSGSWEQYF
TRBV4-3	TRBJ1-1	few	-	TGCGCCAGCAGCCAAGTTGAGCTTGCGAAAGCTTTCTTT	CASSQVELAKAFF
TRBV7-9	TRBJ1-5	-	-	TGTGCCAGCAGCACAGAGGGCAGGCTGGGCAATCAGCCCCAGCATTTT	CASSTEGRLGNQPQHF
TRBV5-1	TRBJ1-3	-	TRBD1	TGCGCCAGCAGCTTGGATGTGACAGGGGGCGGAAACACCATATATTTT	CASSLDVTGGGNTIYF
TRBV6-5	TRBJ2-5	once	-	TGTGCCAGCAGTTCCGGGAGCGGGTTCTCCAGGGCGACCCAGTACTTC	CASSSGSGFSRATQYF
TRBV2	TRBJ2-7	few	-	TGTGCCAGCCAGGGGCCCTACGAGCAGTACTTC	CASQGPYEQYF
TRBV6-1	TRBJ2-2	-	-	TGTGCCACCCTCCCGGTCCGAAACACCGGGGAGCTGTTTTTT	CATLPVRNTGELFF
TRBV18	TRBJ2-2	-	TRBD2	TGTGCCAGCTCACCATACGGTCCGCGGGGGTCGAACACCGGGGAGCTGTTTTTT	CASSPYGPRGSNTGELFF
TRBV29-1	TRBJ2-5	once	TRBD1	TGCAGCCTTTCGACAGGGGCCGGTCAACAAGAGACCCAGTACTTC	CSLSTGAGQQETQYF
TRBV28	TRBJ1-2	-	-	TGTGCCAGCAGGATAGTAAACTATGGCTACCCCTTC	CASRIVNYGYPF
TRBV19	TRBJ1-1	-	-	TGTGCCAGTAGGAGCGGTACCCTTGGCGCTGAAGCTTTCTTT	CASRSGTLGAEAFF
TRBV10-3	TRBJ2-6	-	-	TGTGCCATCAGCGGCCACCAGGGGTCTGGGGCCAACGTCCTGACTTTC	CAISGHQGSGANVLTF
TRBV5-4	TRBJ1-2	-	-	TGTGCCAGCAGCTCCGCGGGGGACAAGGGCTACACCTTC	CASSSAGDKGYTF
TRBV6-5	TRBJ2-5	-	-	TGTGCCAGCAGCGGGACTTTTGAGACCCAGTACTTC	CASSGTFETQYF
TRBV28	TRBJ2-7	-	TRBD1	TGTGCCAGCAGCACTCGTCTGAACGGGACAGAGCTCTACGAGCAGTACTTC	CASSTRLNGTELYEQYF
TRBV27	TRBJ2-6	-	TRBD1	TGTGCCAGCAGTCCAGGACAGGGGGATTACGCTGGGGCCAACGTCCTGACTTTC	CASSPGQGDYAGANVLTF
TRBV9	TRBJ1-4	-	TRBD1	TGTGCCAGCAGCGTAGGACAGGGGGTTCTTGAAAAACTGTTTTTT	CASSVGQGVLEKLFF
TRBV5-4	TRBJ2-7	-	-	TGTGCCAGCAGCTCAGGACAAACCTACGAGCAGTACTTC	CASSSGQTYEQYF
TRBV29-1	TRBJ2-5	-	TRBD1	TGCAGCGTTGAAGAATCGGGGACAGGGAACAGGGGTTTTCAAGAGACCCAGTACTTC	CSVEESGTGNRGFQETQYF
TRBV27	TRBJ2-1	-	-	TGTGCCAGCAGTTCAGGGGACTACAATGAGCAGTTCTTC	CASSSGDYNEQFF
TRBV4-3	TRBJ2-3	-	TRBD1	TGCGCCAGCAGCCTCGGACAGGGGGCGGTGTATTTT	CASSLGQGAVYF
TRBV6-1	TRBJ2-1	-	-	TGTGCCAGCAGTGAAACCGCAGGGGCCTACAATGAGCAGTTCTTC	CASSETAGAYNEQFF
TRBV4-1	TRBJ2-7	-	TRBD1	TGCGCCAGCAGCCAGGGCACAGGGGGAGATTACGAGCAGTACTTC	CASSQGTGGDYEQYF
TRBV9	TRBJ2-7	few	-	TGTGCCAGCAGCATAGACCCCTCCCCGGTATACGAGCAGTACTTC	CASSIDPSPVYEQYF
TRBV5-8	TRBJ2-1	-	TRBD2	TGTGCCAGCAGCGGAAAACGGAGCGGGAAGGACAATGAGCAGTTCTTC	CASSGKRSGKDNEQFF
TRBV7-2	TRBJ2-7	once	-	TGTGCCAGCAGCTTCGGGTTCGGAGGGACAGCTTACTCGGAGCAGTACTTC	CASSFGFGGTAYSEQYF
TRBV7-9	TRBJ2-7	-	TRBD1	TGTGCCAGCCATCCCGGGACAGGGGGCTACGAGCAGTACTTC	CASHPGTGGYEQYF
TRBV9	TRBJ1-2	-	-	TGTGCCAGCAGCGTAGACGTCATGGGGGGTCCTAACTATGGCTACACCTTC	CASSVDVMGGPNYGYTF
TRBV6-4	TRBJ1-6	-	TRBD1	TGTGCCAGCAGTGATGACAGGGTTCGTTGGGAGTCACCCCTCCACTTT	CASSDDRVRWESPLHF
TRBV19	TRBJ2-2	-	TRBD1	TGTGCCAGTAGCCAAACAGGGGGCGGGGGGGAGCTGTTTTTT	CASSQTGGGGELFF
TRBV15	TRBJ2-5	-	-	TGTGCCACCAGCAGTGTTAACTCGGAGACCCAGTACTTC	CATSSVNSETQYF
TRBV6-1	TRBJ2-6	few	-	TGTGCCAGCAGTGAAGCGAGGAGCTCTGGGGCCAACGTCCTGACTTTC	CASSEARSSGANVLTF
TRBV28	TRBJ2-7	-	-	TGTGCCAGCAGCGGGGGAGGTCGGGAGCAGTACTTC	CASSGGGREQYF
TRBV9	TRBJ1-2	-	-	TGTGCCAGCAGCGACAGGGTTAAAGGCTACACCTTC	CASSDRVKGYTF
TRBV4-3	TRBJ1-1	few	-	TGCGCCAGCAGCCAAGAATTGGGCGCCACTGAAGCTTTCTTT	CASSQELGATEAFF
TRBV11-2	TRBJ2-5	-	-	TGTGCCAGCAGCCGGGCTGGGGGGGCTGGGGAGACCCAGTACTTC	CASSRAGGAGETQYF
TRBV29-1	TRBJ2-5	-	TRBD1	TGCAGCGTTGAAGATTCGGGGACAGGGGAAAGGGAGACCCAGTACTTC	CSVEDSGTGERETQYF
TRBV2	TRBJ1-1	-	TRBD1	TGTGCCAGCAGTGAAGCCTGGGGGACAGGGGATAAGAACACTGAAGCTTTCTTT	CASSEAWGTGDKNTEAFF
TRBV10-3	TRBJ2-3	-	TRBD2	TGTGCCATCAGTGGGACTAGCGGGGGGAACACAGATACGCAGTATTTT	CAISGTSGGNTDTQYF
TRBV5-1	TRBJ2-2	-	-	TGCGCCACCTCGGACTCATTCCCCGGGGAGCTGTTTTTT	CATSDSFPGELFF
TRBV2	TRBJ1-5	-	-	TGTGCCAGCACCGAAAGGGGCAGCAATCAGCCCCAGCATTTT	CASTERGSNQPQHF
TRBV7-9	TRBJ2-7	-	TRBD1	TGTGCCAGCAGCGGTCGGGACAGGGGGCTTTGCGAGCAGTACTTC	CASSGRDRGLCEQYF
TRBV5-1	TRBJ2-5	once	TRBD2	TGCGCCAGCAGCTTGGCTAGCGGGAGGGCCACGGAGACCCAGTACTTC	CASSLASGRATETQYF
TRBV9	TRBJ1-6	-	-	TGTGCCAGCAGCGAGAACAGGGCTAATTCACCCCTCCACTTT	CASSENRANSPLHF